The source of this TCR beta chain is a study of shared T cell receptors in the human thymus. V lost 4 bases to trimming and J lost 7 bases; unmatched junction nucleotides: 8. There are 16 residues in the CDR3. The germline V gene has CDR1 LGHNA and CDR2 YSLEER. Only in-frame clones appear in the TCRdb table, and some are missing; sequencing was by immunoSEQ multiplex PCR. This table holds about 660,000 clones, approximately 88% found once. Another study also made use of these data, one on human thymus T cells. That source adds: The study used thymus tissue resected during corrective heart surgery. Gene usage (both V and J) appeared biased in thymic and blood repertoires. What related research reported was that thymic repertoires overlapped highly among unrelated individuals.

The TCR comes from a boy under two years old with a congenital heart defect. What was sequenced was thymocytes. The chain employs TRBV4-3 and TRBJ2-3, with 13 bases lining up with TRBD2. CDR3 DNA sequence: TGCGCCAGCAGCCCGCATCCGGGACTAGCGGGGTATACGCAGTATTTT. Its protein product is CASSPHPGLAGYTQYF.